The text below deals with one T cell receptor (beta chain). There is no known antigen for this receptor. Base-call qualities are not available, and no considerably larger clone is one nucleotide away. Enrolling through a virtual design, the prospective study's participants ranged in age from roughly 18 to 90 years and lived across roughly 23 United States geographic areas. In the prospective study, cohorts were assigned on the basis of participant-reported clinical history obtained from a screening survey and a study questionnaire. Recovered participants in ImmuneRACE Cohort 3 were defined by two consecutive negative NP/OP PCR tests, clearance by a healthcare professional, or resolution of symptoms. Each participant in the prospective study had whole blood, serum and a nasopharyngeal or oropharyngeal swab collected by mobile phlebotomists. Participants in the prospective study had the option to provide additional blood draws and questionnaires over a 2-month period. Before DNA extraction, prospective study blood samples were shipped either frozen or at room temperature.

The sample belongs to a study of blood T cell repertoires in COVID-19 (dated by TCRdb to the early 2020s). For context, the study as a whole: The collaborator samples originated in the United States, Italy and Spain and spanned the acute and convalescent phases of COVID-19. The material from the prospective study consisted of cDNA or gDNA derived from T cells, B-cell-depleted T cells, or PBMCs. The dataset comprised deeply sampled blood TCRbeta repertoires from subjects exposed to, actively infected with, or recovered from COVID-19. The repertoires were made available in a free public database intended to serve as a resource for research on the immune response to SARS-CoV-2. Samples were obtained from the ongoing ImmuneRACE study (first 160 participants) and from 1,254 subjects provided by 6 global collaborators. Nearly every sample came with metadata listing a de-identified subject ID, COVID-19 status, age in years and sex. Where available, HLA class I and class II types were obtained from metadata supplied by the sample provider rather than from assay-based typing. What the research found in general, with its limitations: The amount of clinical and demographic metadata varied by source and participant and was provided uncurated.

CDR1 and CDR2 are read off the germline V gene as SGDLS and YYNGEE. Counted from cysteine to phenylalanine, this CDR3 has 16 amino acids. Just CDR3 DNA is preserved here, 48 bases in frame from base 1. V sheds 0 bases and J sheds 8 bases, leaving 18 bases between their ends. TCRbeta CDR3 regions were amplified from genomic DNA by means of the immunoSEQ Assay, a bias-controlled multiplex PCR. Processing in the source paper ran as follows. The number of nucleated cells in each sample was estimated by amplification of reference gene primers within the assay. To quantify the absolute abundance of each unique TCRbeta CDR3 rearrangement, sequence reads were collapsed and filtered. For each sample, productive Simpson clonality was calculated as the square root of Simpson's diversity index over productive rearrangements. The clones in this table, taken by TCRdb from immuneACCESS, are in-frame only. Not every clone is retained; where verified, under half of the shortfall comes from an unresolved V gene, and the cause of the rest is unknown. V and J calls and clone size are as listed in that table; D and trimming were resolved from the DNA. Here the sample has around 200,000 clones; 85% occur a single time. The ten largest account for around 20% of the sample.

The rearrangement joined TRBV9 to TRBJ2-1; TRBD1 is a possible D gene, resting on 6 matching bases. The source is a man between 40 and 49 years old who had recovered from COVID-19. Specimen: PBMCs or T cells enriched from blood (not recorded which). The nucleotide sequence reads TGTGCCAGCAGCGTAGTAGCCAGGGGAGCCCCTCATGAGCAGTTCTTC. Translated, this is CASSVVARGAPHEQFF.